These 6 T cell receptor beta chains share one sample of origin, sequenced in a study of blood T cell repertoires in COVID-19. Method: immunoSEQ multiplex PCR; TCRdb's copy keeps in-frame clones and lacks some. The repertoire has 340,000 or so clones, 86% of them found once; the top ten carry roughly 4.2%. The sequenced sample consisted of PBMCs or T cells enriched from blood (not recorded which). The receptor set was obtained from a woman aged 40-49 years with acute COVID-19.

The chain joins TRBV4-2 to TRBJ1-2; tentative D call: TRBD1 (6 bases). Germline V gene data show CDR1 as LGHNA and CDR2 as YNFKEQ. This CDR3 is 14 amino acids long. The V end was cut by 3 bases, the J end by 2 bases, with 10 bases between. CDR3 DNA sequence: TGTGCCAGCAGCCAGCCCAGGGGAAACTATGGCTACACCTTC. The encoded protein is CASSQPRGNYGYTF.

The rearrangement links TRBV19 to TRBJ1-6, with 7 bases lining up with TRBD1. The germline CDR1 and CDR2 sequences are LNHDA and SQIVND (reference sequence). Trimming removed 2 bases from V and 7 bases from J; junction bases left unmatched: 5. The CDR3 is made up of 15 amino acids. CDR3 in DNA: TGTGCCAGTAGTATAACAGGGGTAGGGAATTCACCCCTCCACTTT. It translates to CASSITGVGNSPLHF.

The genes are TRBV18 and TRBJ1-6; D might be TRBD1 (6 bases). The V gene's germline CDR1 is KGHSH and CDR2 LQKENI. This CDR3 spans 16 amino acids. The V gene lost 3 bases and the J gene lost 6 bases, with 15 bases spanning the gap. The DNA for the CDR3 is TGTGCCAGCTCACCCAACGGGAGGGGGGGTAATTCACCCCTCCACTTT. Amino acids: CASSPNGRGGNSPLHF. The variable domain in full, completed from reference TRBV18 and TRBJ1-6, reads NAGVMQNPRHLVRRRGQEARLRCSPMKGHSHVYWYRQLPEEGLKFMVYLQKENIIDESGMPKERFSAEFPKEGPSILRIQQVVRGDSAAYFCASSPNGRGGNSPLHFGNGTRLTVT.

This rearrangement joins TRBV3-1 (or the pseudogene TRBV3-2) to TRBJ2-7, with 10 bases matching TRBD1. This CDR3 contains 16 residues. V lost 7 bases and J lost 2; bases outside the gene matches: 11. Germline CDR1 is LGHDT and CDR2 is YNNKEL (reference sequence). The CDR3 DNA sequence: TGTGCCAGCACGGCGAAAGCCGGGACAGGGGCCTACGAGCAGTACTTC. This codes for CASTAKAGTGAYEQYF.

The CDR3 protein is CASSQRTGSQPQHF. The DNA of the CDR3 is TGTGCCAGCAGCCAAAGGACAGGGAGTCAGCCCCAGCATTTT. V gene TRBV3-1 (or the pseudogene TRBV3-2) combines with J gene TRBJ1-5; TRBD1 matches at 8 bases. V lost 2 bases and J lost 6; bases outside the gene matches: 3. The CDR3 has 14 residues. The germline V gene has CDR1 LGHDT and CDR2 YNNKEL (reference sequence).

This clone came up once. The chain links TRBV2 to TRBJ1-2; TRBD1 might be the D (5 bases). This CDR3 region has 15 residues. Germline V gene data show CDR1 as SNHLY and CDR2 as FYNNEI. The V gene lost 7 bases and the J gene lost 2 bases, with 17 bases spanning the gap. Here the CDR3 DNA reads TGTGCCAGCATCCCACTCCAGGGTAACAACTATGGCTACACCTTC. Amino acid sequence: CASIPLQGNNYGYTF. Full variable domain (rest looked up from reference TRBV2 and TRBJ1-2): EPEVTQTPSHQVTQMGQEVILRCVPISNHLYFYWYRQILGQKVEFLVSFYNNEISEKSEIFDDQFSVERPDGSNFTLKIRSTKLEDSAMYFCASIPLQGNNYGYTFGSGTRLTVV.